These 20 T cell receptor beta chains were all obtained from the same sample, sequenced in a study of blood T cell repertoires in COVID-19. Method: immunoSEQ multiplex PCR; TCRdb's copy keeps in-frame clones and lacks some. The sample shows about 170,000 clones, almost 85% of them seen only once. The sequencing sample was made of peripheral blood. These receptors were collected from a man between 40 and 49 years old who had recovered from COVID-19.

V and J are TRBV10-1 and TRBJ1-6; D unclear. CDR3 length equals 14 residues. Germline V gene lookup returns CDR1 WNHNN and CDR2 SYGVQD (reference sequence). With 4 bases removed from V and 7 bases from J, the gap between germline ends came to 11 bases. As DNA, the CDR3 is TGCGCCAGCAGTGCTCGACAACGAAATTCACCCCTCCACTTT. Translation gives CASSARQRNSPLHF.

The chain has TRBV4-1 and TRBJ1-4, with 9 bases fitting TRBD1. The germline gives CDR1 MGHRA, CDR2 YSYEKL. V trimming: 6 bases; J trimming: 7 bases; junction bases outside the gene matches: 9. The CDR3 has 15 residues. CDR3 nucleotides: TGCGCCAGCAGGTCCCCGGGACAGGGTATTGAAAAACTGTTTTTT. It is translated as CASRSPGQGIEKLFF.

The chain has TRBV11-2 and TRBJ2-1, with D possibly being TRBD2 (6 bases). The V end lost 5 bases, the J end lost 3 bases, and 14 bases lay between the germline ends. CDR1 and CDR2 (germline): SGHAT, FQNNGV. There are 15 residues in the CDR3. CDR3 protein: CASSPTAGHYNEQFF. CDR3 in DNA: TGTGCCAGCAGCCCCACCGCGGGGCACTACAATGAGCAGTTCTTC.

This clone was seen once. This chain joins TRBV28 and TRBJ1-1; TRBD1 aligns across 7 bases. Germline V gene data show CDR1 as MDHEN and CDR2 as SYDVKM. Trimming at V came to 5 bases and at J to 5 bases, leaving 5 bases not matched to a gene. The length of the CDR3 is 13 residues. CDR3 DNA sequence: TGTGCCAGCAGTCTGACAGGGAGGACTGAAGCTTTCTTT. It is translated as CASSLTGRTEAFF.

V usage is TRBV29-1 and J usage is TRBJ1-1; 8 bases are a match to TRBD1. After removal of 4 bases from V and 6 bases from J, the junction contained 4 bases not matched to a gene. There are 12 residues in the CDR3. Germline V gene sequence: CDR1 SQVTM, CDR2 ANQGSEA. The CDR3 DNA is TGCAGCGTTGCGGACAGGGACTCTGAAGCTTTCTTT. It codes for CSVADRDSEAFF.

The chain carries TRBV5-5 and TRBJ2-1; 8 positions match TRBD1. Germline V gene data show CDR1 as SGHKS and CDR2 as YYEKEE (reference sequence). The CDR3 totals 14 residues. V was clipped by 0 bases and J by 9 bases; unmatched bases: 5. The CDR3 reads CASSLAEQGVEQFF. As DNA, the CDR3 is TGTGCCAGCAGCTTGGCCGAACAGGGGGTTGAGCAGTTCTTC.

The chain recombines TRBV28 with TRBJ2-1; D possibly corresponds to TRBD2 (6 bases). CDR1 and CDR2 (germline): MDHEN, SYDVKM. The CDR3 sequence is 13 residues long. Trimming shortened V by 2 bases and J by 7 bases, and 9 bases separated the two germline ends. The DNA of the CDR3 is TGTGCCAGCAGTTTAGGGCGGGGAAATGAGCAGTTCTTC. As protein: CASSLGRGNEQFF.

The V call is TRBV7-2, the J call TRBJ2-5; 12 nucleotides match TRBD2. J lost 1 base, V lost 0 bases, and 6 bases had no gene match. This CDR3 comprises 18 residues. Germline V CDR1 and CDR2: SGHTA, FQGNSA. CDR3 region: CASSLAFGTSGFQETQYF. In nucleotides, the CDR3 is TGTGCCAGCAGCTTAGCATTTGGGACTAGCGGGTTCCAAGAGACCCAGTACTTC. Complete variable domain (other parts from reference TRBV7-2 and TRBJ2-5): GAGVSQSPSNKVTEKGKDVELRCDPISGHTALYWYRQSLGQGLEFLIYFQGNSAPDKSGLPSDRFSAERTGGSVSTLTIQRTQQEDSAVYLCASSLAFGTSGFQETQYFGPGTRLLVL.

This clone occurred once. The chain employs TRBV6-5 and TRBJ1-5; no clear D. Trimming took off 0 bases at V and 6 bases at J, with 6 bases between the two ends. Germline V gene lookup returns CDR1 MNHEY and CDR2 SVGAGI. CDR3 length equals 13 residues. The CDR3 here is CASSYSGSQPQHF. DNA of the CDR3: TGTGCCAGCAGTTACTCGGGCTCTCAGCCCCAGCATTTT.

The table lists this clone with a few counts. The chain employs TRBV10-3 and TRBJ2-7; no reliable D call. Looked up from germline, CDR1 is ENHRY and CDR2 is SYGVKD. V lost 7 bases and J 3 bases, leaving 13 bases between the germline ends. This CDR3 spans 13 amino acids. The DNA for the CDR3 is TGTGCCATCACCAGCCCTCCTAGCTACGAGCAGTACTTC. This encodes CAITSPPSYEQYF.

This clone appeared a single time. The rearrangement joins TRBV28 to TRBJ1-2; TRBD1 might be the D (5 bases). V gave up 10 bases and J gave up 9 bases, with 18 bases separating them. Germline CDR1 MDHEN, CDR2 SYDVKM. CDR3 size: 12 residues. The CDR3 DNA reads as TGTGCCACCTCTGGGGCCGCCAATAGCTACACCTTC. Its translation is CATSGAANSYTF.

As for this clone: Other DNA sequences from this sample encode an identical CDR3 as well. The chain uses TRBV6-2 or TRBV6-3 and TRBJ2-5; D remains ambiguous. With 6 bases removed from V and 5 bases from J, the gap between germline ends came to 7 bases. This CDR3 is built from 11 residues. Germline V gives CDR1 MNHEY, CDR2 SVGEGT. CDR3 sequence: CASSLEETQYF. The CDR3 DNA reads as TGTGCCAGCAGCCTAGAGGAGACCCAGTACTTC.

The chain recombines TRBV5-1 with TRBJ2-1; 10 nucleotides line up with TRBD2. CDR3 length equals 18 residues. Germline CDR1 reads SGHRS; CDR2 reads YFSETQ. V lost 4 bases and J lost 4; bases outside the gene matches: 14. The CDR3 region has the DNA TGCGCCAGCAGCCCGCTTACCCCAGGACTAGCGGAATACAATGAGCAGTTCTTC. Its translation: CASSPLTPGLAEYNEQFF.

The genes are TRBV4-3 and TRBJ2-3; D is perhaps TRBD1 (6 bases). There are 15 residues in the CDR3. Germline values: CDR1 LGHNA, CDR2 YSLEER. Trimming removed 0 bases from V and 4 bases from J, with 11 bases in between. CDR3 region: CASSQDGGHPDTQYF. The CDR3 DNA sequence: TGCGCCAGCAGCCAAGATGGGGGACACCCAGATACGCAGTATTTT.

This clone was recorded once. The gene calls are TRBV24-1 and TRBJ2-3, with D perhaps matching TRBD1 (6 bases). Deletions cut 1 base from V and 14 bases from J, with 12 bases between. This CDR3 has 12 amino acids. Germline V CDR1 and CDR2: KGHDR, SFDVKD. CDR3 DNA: TGTGCCACCAGTGATTTCGCAGGGGTGGCGTATTTT. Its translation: CATSDFAGVAYF.

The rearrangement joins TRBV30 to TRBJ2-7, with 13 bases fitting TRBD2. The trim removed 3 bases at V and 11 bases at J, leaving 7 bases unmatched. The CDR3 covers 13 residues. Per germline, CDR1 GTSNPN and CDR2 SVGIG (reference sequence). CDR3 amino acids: CAWSTGLAGDKYF. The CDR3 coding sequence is TGTGCCTGGAGCACCGGACTAGCGGGAGACAAGTACTTC.

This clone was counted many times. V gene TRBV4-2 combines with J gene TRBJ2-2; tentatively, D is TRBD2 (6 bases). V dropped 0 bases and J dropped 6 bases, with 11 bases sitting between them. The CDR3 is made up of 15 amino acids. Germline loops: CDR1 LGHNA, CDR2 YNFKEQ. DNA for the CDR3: TGTGCCAGCAGCCAAGAATTAGCGGACTCCGGGGAGCTGTTTTTT. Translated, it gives CASSQELADSGELFF.

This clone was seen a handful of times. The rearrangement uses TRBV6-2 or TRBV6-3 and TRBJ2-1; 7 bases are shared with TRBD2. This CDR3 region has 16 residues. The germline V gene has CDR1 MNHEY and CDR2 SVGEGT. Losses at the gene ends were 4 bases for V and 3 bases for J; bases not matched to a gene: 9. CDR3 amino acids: CASSSPTSRYYNEQFF. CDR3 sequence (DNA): TGTGCCAGCAGTTCGCCGACTAGCCGCTACTACAATGAGCAGTTCTTC.

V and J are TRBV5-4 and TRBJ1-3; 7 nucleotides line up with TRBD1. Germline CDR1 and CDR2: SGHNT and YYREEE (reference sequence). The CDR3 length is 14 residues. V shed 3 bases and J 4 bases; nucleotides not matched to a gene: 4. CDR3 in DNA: TGTGCCAGCAGCTCGGGGACAGTCGGAAACACCATATATTTT. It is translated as CASSSGTVGNTIYF.

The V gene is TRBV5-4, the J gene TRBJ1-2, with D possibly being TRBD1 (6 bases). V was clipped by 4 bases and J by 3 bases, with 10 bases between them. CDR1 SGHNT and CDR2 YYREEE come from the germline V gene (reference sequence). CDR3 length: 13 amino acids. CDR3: CASSEDSYYGYTF. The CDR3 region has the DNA TGTGCCAGCAGCGAGGACAGCTACTATGGCTACACCTTC. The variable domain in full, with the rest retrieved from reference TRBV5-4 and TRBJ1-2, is ETGVTQSPTHLIKTRGQQVTLRCSSQSGHNTVSWYQQALGQGPQFIFQYYREEENGRGNFPPRFSGLQFPNYSSELNVNALELDDSALYLCASSEDSYYGYTFGSGTRLTVV.